This paragraph reports one T cell receptor beta chain. Antigen: not known. The CDR3 contains 12 residues. Germline values: CDR1 SGHDN, CDR2 FVKESK. The V and J ends lost 1 base and 7 bases respectively, with 7 bases between them. The PCR had 60 Vbeta and 13 Jbeta primers. Libraries were prepared by immunoSEQ multiplex PCR; TCRdb keeps only in-frame clonotypes and omits some of them. The repertoire holds 110,000 or so clones, with 65% to 85% as singletons. This record belongs to a study of cytomegalovirus exposure and HLA in healthy donors. Study outcomes and limitations: Most TCR sequences were seen very rarely across donors, but some public TCRs occurred in many.

This TCR was recovered from a man in his forties or fifties in good health and CMV-seropositive. Sequenced input: PBMCs. The V gene is TRBV14, the J gene TRBJ2-5; no clear D. CDR3: CASSQVRGTQYF. The DNA for the CDR3 is TGTGCCAGCAGCCAAGTCCGAGGGACCCAGTACTTC.